These 18 T cell receptor beta chains originate from one sample sequenced in a study of blood T cell repertoires in COVID-19. The assay was immunoSEQ multiplex PCR, and TCRdb's table has in-frame clones only and misses some. The table records around 170,000 clones, roughly 85% of them present only once. Sequenced: PBMCs or T cells enriched from blood (not recorded which). The receptors here all came from a woman aged 18-35 years who had recovered from COVID-19.

The rearrangement joins TRBV7-6 to TRBJ2-3; D remains ambiguous. CDR3 length: 15 residues. Germline V gene lookup returns CDR1 SGHVS and CDR2 FNYEAQ. V lost 3 bases and J 4 bases, leaving 14 bases between the germline ends. CDR3 sequence: CASSFGASRSDTQYF. For the CDR3, the DNA is TGTGCCAGCAGCTTCGGCGCTAGTCGATCAGATACGCAGTATTTT.

The chain links TRBV9 to TRBJ2-3, with 8 bases identical to TRBD1. CDR3 length: 16 residues. The trim removed 3 bases at V and 2 bases at J, leaving 8 bases unmatched. Germline values: CDR1 SGDLS, CDR2 YYNGEE. The CDR3 sequence: CASSGQDRGYTDTQYF. In nucleotides, the CDR3 is TGTGCCAGCAGCGGACAAGACAGGGGTTACACAGATACGCAGTATTTT.

The CDR3 reads CASSERASGGSDTQYF. The CDR3 DNA sequence: TGTGCCAGCAGTGAACGGGCTAGCGGGGGGTCAGATACGCAGTATTTT. This sequence joins TRBV2 and TRBJ2-3, with 11 nucleotides matching TRBD2. CDR3 size: 16 residues. Germline CDR1 reads SNHLY; CDR2 reads FYNNEI. V lost 2 bases, J lost 4 bases, and 5 bases stayed unmatched.

This chain links TRBV27 with TRBJ1-2; D is possibly TRBD1 (6 bases). This CDR3 is built from 12 residues. The germline gives CDR1 MNHEY, CDR2 SMNVEV (reference sequence). V shed 9 bases and J shed 3 bases, with 11 bases lying between them. CDR3 DNA: TGTGCCAGTTGGGACACCTACTATGGCTACACCTTC. Its protein is CASWDTYYGYTF.

The chain recombines TRBV5-4 with TRBJ2-3; D may be TRBD1 (5 bases). The CDR3 runs 14 residues. The ends were cut back, 5 bases at V and 9 bases at J, with 19 bases in the middle. Germline CDR1 is SGHNT and CDR2 is YYREEE (reference sequence). The CDR3: CASSSDIRPGTQYF. The CDR3 DNA reads TGTGCCAGCAGTTCCGACATACGGCCAGGGACGCAGTATTTT.

The table lists this clone with many counts. This chain uses TRBV4-2 with TRBJ1-1; D not certain. V dropped 3 bases and J dropped 3 bases, with 11 bases sitting between them. Germline V lookup: CDR1 LGHNA, CDR2 YNFKEQ. The CDR3 spans 14 residues. CDR3 in amino acids: CASSQTQGDTEAFF. In DNA form, the CDR3 reads TGTGCCAGCAGCCAGACTCAAGGTGACACTGAAGCTTTCTTT.

The chain carries TRBV7-9 and TRBJ2-7; 8 bases are shared with TRBD1. Germline V lookup: CDR1 SEHNR, CDR2 FQNEAQ (reference sequence). V shed 10 bases, J shed 7 bases, and the junction held 15 bases outside the gene matches. This CDR3 is built from 14 residues. The CDR3 sequence: CATRSGAGGREQYF. The CDR3 nucleotides read TGTGCCACCCGAAGTGGGGCAGGGGGCCGGGAGCAGTACTTC.

In DNA, the CDR3 is TGTGCCAGCAGCTTAGGCGGGACAGGGACGCAGCCCCAGCATTTT. Translating it yields CASSLGGTGTQPQHF. The chain recombines TRBV7-9 with TRBJ1-5; 9 nucleotides line up with TRBD1. From germline, CDR1 is SEHNR and CDR2 FQNEAQ (reference sequence). The CDR3 covers 15 residues. The V gene end was trimmed by 1 base and the J gene end by 7 bases; junction bases not matched to a gene: 5.

The V call is TRBV10-2, the J call TRBJ1-2, with 9 nucleotides matching TRBD1. Germline lookup yields CDR1 WSHSY and CDR2 SAAADI. V was clipped by 4 bases and J by 8 bases; unmatched bases: 2. This CDR3 comprises 12 residues. CDR3 DNA sequence: TGCGCCAGCAGTGGACAGGGGGAAGGCTACACCTTC. Encoded protein: CASSGQGEGYTF.

Here the CDR3 reads CASSITGGNTIYF. The CDR3 region has the DNA TGTGCCAGCAGCATAACAGGTGGAAACACCATATATTTT. The V and J genes are TRBV5-6 and TRBJ1-3; tentative D call: TRBD1 (5 bases). The CDR3 runs to 13 residues. The V and J ends lost 4 bases and 3 bases respectively, with 8 bases between them. From germline, CDR1 is SGHDT and CDR2 YYEEEE.

The chain joins TRBV5-1 to TRBJ2-1, with TRBD1 identical over 8 bases. The V and J ends lost 2 bases and 5 bases, in that order; junction bases with no gene match: 3. The CDR3 consists of 14 residues. Germline V CDR1 and CDR2: SGHRS, YFSETQ. The CDR3 nucleotides read TGCGCCAGCAGCTTCGGACAGGGCCACAATGAGCAGTTCTTC. As protein: CASSFGQGHNEQFF.

This sequence joins TRBV10-2 and TRBJ1-1, with D unresolved. CDR1 is WSHSY, CDR2 SAAADI, per germline. V was shortened by 0 bases and J by 1 base, with 9 bases between the two germline ends. CDR3 length: 15 amino acids. CDR3 protein: CASSESLTTNTEAFF. In DNA form, the CDR3 reads TGCGCCAGCAGTGAGTCTTTGACAACGAACACTGAAGCTTTCTTT.

The chain recombines TRBV25-1 with TRBJ1-1; 8 bases align to TRBD1. Trimming cost V 5 bases and J 7 bases; bases outside gene matches: 9. There are 14 residues in the CDR3. Germline V gives CDR1 MGHDK, CDR2 SYGVNS. CDR3 nucleotides: TGTGCCAGCAGTAAATTGGACAGGGCCAATGAAGCTTTCTTT. It translates to CASSKLDRANEAFF.

This clone was recorded only once. The chain joins TRBV6-5 to TRBJ1-1; D possibly corresponds to TRBD1 (6 bases). The CDR3 has 12 amino acids. CDR1 is MNHEY and CDR2 is SVGAGI in the germline V gene. Trimming took 7 bases from V and 3 from J, leaving 9 bases between them. CDR3 bases: TGTGCCAGCAAAGGGGGGGACACTGAAGCTTTCTTT. It yields the protein CASKGGDTEAFF.

This rearrangement joins TRBV28 to TRBJ1-1; D gene uncertain. The V gene lost 4 bases and the J gene lost 0 bases, with 6 bases spanning the gap. Germline V gene lookup returns CDR1 MDHEN and CDR2 SYDVKM. CDR3 size: 13 residues. The CDR3 DNA sequence: TGTGCCAGCAGTTCGCGGATGAACACTGAAGCTTTCTTT. It codes for CASSSRMNTEAFF. Full variable domain (missing parts from reference TRBV28 and TRBJ1-1): DVKVTQSSRYLVKRTGEKVFLECVQDMDHENMFWYRQDPGLGLRLIYFSYDVKMKEKGDIPEGYSVSREKKERFSLILESASTNQTSMYLCASSSRMNTEAFFGQGTRLTVV.

The rearrangement links TRBV15 to TRBJ2-7; TRBD2 aligns across 9 bases. The CDR3 runs to 18 residues. CDR1 LNHNV and CDR2 YYDKDF come from the germline V gene (reference sequence). The ends lost 0 bases at V and 1 base at J; junction bases unmatched: 10. The CDR3: CATSRDLVSGSISYEQYF. In DNA, the CDR3 is TGTGCCACCAGCAGAGATTTAGTTAGCGGGAGTATTTCCTACGAGCAGTACTTC.

This clone appeared many times. The rearrangement uses TRBV1 and TRBJ2-7; the tabulated D call, TRBD2, remains unverified against the DNA. TRBV1 is a documented pseudogene. The CDR3 contains 16 residues. DNA of the CDR3: TGCACCAGCAGCCAAGATCTGGCTAGTAGGTCCTACGAGCAGTACTTC. Its translation is CTSSQDLASRSYEQYF.

CDR3 sequence (DNA): TGTGCCAGCAGCGGGGCAGATTTAGACACTGAAGCTTTCTTT. Residues: CASSGADLDTEAFF. The chain joins TRBV5-5 to TRBJ1-1, with D possibly TRBD1 on 5 matching bases. This CDR3 has 14 amino acids. Germline assignment: CDR1 SGHKS and CDR2 YYEKEE (reference sequence). The ends were cut back, 4 bases at V and 3 bases at J, with 13 bases in the middle.